This T cell receptor beta chain was profiled in a study of immune evolution from preneoplasia to lung adenocarcinoma. Study conclusions and caveats: Top clone share appeared to fall from AAH through AIS, MIA, adenocarcinoma.

Sequencing used immunoSEQ multiplex PCR; TCRdb keeps in-frame clones, though not all of them. The data show 1,800 or so clones, under 90% seen once. V lost 2 bases, J lost 6 bases, and 10 bases lay in between. Germline CDR1 is MRHNA and CDR2 is SNTAGT. This CDR3 contains 14 residues. Notes on this clone: Its antigen is currently unknown.

The source of this sequence is a person aged 45-60 years with lung adenocarcinoma. Sequencing was performed on FFPE invasive lung adenocarcinoma tissue. V gene TRBV6-4 combines with J gene TRBJ2-2, with D unresolved. CDR3 DNA sequence: TGTGCCAGCAGTGACGGGGAAAGCGCCGGGGAGCTGTTTTTT. Translation: CASSDGESAGELFF.